Included here is one T cell receptor beta chain sequence, with context. Per the original data handling: Scientists estimated how many nucleated cells there were by amplifying reference gene primers. Assay used: immunoSEQ multiplex PCR; TCRdb lists only in-frame clones, some missing. V, J and clone size derive from that table, while D and trimming were established from the DNA sequence. The top ten clones hold approximately 4.6% of a sample with about 87,000 clones, approximately 71% of them seen once. The sample belongs to a study of blood T cell repertoires in COVID-19. Study details: Both acute and convalescent COVID-19 samples were obtained from the United States, Italy and Spain. The cDNA or gDNA used as material had been derived from T cells, B-cell-depleted T cells, or PBMCs.

Looked up from germline, CDR1 is SGDLS and CDR2 is YYNGEE. J was trimmed by 1 base and V by 0 bases; bases with no gene match: 6. The CDR3 covers 18 residues. The rearrangement links TRBV9 to TRBJ2-3, with 12 bases matching TRBD2. This TCR came from a woman aged 45 to 65 with acute or convalescent COVID-19. Sequencing was performed on peripheral blood. CDR3 amino acids: CASSVALTSGGGTDTQYF. CDR3 sequence (DNA): TGTGCCAGCAGCGTAGCACTGACTAGCGGGGGTGGCACAGATACGCAGTATTTT.